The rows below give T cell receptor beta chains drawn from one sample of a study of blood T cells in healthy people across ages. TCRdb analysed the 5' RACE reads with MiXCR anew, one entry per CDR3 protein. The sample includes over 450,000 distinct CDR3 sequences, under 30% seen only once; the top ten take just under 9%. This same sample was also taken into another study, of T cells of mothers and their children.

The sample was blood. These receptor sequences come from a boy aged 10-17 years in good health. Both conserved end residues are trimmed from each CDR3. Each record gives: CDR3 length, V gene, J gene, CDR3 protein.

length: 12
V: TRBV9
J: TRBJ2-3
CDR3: ASSVFGSTDTQY

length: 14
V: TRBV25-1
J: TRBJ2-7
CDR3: ASSELLAGGFYEQY

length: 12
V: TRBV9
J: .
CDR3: ASTPAGEYNEQF

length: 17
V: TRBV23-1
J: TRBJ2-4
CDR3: ASSRPGQELLLAKNIQY

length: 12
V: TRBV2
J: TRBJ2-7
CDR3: ASGGGGSSYEQY

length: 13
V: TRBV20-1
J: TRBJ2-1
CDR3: SATWPGQDYNEQF

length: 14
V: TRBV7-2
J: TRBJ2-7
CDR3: ASSLARDRCSYEQY

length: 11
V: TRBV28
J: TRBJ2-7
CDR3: ASSFRLASEQY

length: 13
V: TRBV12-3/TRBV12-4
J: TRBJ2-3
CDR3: ASKHTSGRADTQY

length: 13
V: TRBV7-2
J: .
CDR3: ASSLSSGDVYEQF

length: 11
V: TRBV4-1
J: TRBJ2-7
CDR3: ASSQGWDYEQY

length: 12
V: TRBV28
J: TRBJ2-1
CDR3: ASSLGNSYNEQF

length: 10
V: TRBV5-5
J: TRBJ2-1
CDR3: ASSSRVGEQF

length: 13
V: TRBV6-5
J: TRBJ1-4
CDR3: ASSYSLGTNEKLF

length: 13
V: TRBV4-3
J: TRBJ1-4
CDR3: ASSHGTGLNEKLF

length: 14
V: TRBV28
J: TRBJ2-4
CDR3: ASSKAGTLAKNIQY

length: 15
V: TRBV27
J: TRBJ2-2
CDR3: ASSFLDDRGPGGELF

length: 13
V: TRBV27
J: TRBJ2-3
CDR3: ASSRTSGSLDTQY

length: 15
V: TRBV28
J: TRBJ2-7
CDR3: ASSLGGSGTAPYEQY

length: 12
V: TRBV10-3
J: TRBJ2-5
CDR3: AISEADRAETQY

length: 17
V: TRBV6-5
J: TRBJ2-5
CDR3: ASSYPRAGDRRAQETQY

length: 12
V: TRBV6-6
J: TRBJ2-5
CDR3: ASNRGPTEETQY

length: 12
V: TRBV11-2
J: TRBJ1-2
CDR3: ASQRDTAFYGHT

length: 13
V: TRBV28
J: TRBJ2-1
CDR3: ASKRSGYSYNEQF

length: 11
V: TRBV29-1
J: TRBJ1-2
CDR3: SVTGGAIRGYT

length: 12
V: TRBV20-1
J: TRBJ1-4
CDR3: SAPVPAAWEKLF

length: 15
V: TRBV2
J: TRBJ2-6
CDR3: ASSDPGQLSGANVLT

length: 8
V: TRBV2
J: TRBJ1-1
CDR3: ALRREEAF

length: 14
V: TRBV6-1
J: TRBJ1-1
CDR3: ASSPTGIKMNTEAF

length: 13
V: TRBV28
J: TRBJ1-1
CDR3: ASSSRQGTHTEAF

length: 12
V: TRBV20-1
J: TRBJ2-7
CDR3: SAPGQGISYEQY

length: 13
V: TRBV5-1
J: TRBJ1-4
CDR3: ASSSRTGGNEKLF

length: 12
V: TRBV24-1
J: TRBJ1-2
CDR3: ATSDPGQVKGYT

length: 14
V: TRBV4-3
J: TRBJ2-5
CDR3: ASSQGTGAHQETQY

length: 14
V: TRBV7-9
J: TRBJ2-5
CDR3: ASSLYGSGEFETQY

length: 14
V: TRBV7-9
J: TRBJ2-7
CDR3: ASSLAVGTGRYEQY

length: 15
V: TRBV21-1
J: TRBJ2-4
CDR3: ASSPRQGVEAKNIQY

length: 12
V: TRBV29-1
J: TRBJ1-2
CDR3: SVEGQGANYGYT

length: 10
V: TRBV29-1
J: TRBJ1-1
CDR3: SVEDTGVEAF

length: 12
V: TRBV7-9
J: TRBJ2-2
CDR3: ASSQDGHTGELF

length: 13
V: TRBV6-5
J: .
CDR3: ASSLSGTTWSEQF

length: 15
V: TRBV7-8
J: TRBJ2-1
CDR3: ASSLGGRRGGYNEQF

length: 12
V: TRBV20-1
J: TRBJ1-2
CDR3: SASEPPQDYGYT

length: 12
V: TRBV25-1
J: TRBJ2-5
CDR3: ASSEPGAQATQY

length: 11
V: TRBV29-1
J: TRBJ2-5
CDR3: SVEDPFLGQPF

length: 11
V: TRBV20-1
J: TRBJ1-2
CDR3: SARDPETYGYT

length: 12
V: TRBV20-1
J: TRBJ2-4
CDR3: SAKDSRYGNIQY

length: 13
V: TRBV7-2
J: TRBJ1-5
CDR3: ASSLRGSTYQPQH

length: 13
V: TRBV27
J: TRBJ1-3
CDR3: ASRKRGVSGNTIY

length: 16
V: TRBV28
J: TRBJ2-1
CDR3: ASSLEGAGLAPYNEQF

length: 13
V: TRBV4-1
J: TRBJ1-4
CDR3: ASSQVQDVNEKLF

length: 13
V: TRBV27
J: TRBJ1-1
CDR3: ASSSGTGGFTEAF

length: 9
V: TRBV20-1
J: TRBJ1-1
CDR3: SARDVHEAF

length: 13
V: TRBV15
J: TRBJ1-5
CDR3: ATSSDRGQGQPQH

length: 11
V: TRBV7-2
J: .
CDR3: ASSAQQRGEQY

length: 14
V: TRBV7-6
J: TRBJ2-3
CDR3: ASSLDPASYTDTQY

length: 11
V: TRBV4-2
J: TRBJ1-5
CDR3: ASSQVDNQPQH

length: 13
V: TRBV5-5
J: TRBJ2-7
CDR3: ASSLAGHSSYEQY